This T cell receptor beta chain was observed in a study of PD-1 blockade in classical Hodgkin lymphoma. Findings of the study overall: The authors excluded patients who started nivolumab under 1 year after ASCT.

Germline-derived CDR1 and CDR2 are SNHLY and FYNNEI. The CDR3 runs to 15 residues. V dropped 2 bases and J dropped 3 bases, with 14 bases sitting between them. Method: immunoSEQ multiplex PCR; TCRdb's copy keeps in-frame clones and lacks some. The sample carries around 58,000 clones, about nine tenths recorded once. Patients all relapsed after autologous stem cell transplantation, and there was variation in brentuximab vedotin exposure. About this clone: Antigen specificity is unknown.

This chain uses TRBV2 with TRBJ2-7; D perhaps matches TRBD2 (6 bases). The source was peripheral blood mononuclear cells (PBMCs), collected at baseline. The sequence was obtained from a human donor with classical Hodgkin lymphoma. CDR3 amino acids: CASSENTGGLYEQYF. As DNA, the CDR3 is TGTGCCAGCAGTGAAAACACCGGGGGACTCTACGAGCAGTACTTC.